This T cell receptor beta chain is from a study of blood T cells in healthy people across ages (dated by TCRdb to the mid-2010s). For context, the study as a whole: Template switching captured roughly one uniquely barcoded TCR beta cDNA molecule per two T cells in model experiments. Using deep sequencing normalized with unique cDNA molecular identifiers, the study measured how TCR beta repertoire diversity changes with age. Donors were grouped into four age groups: young (average about 15 years), middle-aged (under 40), aged (roughly 62) and long-lived (over 80). To avoid experimental bias, donors of different ages were randomly spread across the sequencing lanes. Two additional independent replicas of 1 million unique cDNA reads from the same blood draw were analyzed for two donors (one aged 18 to 30 and one aged 80 or older). The investigation overall reported the following: The long-lived group showed more naive CD4+ T cells, fewer expanded clones and increased TCR diversity than the aged group, suggesting age selection. Donor CMV infection status was unknown, potentially confounding age-related changes in expanded clonotypes. Total diversity estimates from one million sequenced T cells were considered lower bounds and underestimates. As age increased, observed TCR beta diversity per million T cells dropped in a roughly linear way, and a significant reduction was already evident by age roughly 40. There was a strong correlation between observed TCR beta diversity and the percentage of naive T cells measured by flow cytometry. Bulk unsorted PBMC profiling prevented conclusive comparison of naive and antigen-experienced compartments.

CDR3 length: 13 amino acids, cysteine to phenylalanine. Here the CDR3 DNA is all that survives: 39 bases in frame from base 1. Per the germline V gene (reference sequence), SGHKS is the CDR1 and YYEKEE is the CDR2. The germline V and J ends show losses of 4 bases and 7 bases respectively, and no gene match explains 4 bases of the junction. Donors were a few dozen systemically healthy Caucasian individuals from Russia aged about 6 to 100 years. Each donor gave ten milliliters of peripheral blood, collected into EDTA-treated Vacutainer tubes. PBMCs were isolated by Ficoll-Paque density-gradient centrifugation, with at least 6 million obtained per sample. Total RNA was extracted from PBMCs with Trizol reagent, with at least 6 micrograms obtained per sample. For every donor, an aliquot of PBMCs went through flow cytometry to measure the percentages of naive CD45RAhigh/CD27high T cells. This clonotype was observed a few times. No antigen is known for it. There are no base qualities to consult, and no much larger clone falls within one base.

The library came from 5' RACE. The sequencer listed for this sample is Illumina HiSeq 2500. A second roughly 7 to 11 cycle PCR used a sample-barcoded 5' primer and a J-beta primer mix. Each TCR beta cDNA molecule received a unique molecular identifier from a template-switch 5' adaptor carrying 12 random nucleotides. At least 2.5 million CDR3-containing paired-end reads were obtained from each sample. First-strand cDNA was synthesized from all RNA with the Mint cDNA synthesis kit, primed by a TRBC-specific oligonucleotide. Following uracil-DNA glycosylase treatment, all cDNA underwent a first 18-cycle PCR with the universal primers M1SS and BC2_uni_R. As for the authors' bioinformatics: Each sample was normalized by randomly selecting 1 million high-quality reads, each carrying a distinct molecular identifier. Reads sharing molecular identifiers were discarded rather than binned into consensus sequences. CDR3 identification, clonotype clustering and error correction used MiTCR with a Q25 quality threshold and the strictest error-elimination algorithm. A nonparametric unseen species model with Euler transformation was used to estimate a lower bound on total TCR beta diversity. The public sequencing data were trimmed at Q25 with fastp and processed into clonotypes with MiXCR by TCRdb, which kept only in-frame beta chains. Entries that share a CDR3 protein sequence are merged under the most common genes and DNA. These V and J calls are TCRdb output, not the study's own analysis. This sample is represented by around 790,000 distinct CDR3 sequences; under 45% of them were singletons. The biggest ten clones account for about 21% of the sample.

The chain was built from TRBV5-5 and TRBJ2-1, and TRBD2 matches 8 of the central bases. The TCR was taken from a man aged 55 to 70 in good health. Sequencing input: blood. For the CDR3, the sequence is CASSRGGENEQFF. The DNA reads TGTGCCAGCAGCCGGGGGGGCGAGAATGAGCAGTTCTTC. The full variable domain, with segments outside the CDR3 supplied by the reference TRBV5-5 and TRBJ2-1 proteins, appears as DAGVTQSPTHLIKTRGQQVTLRCSPISGHKSVSWYQQVLGQGPQFIFQYYEKEERGRGNFPDRFSARQFPNYSSELNVNALLLGDSALYLCASSRGGENEQFFGPGTRLTVL.